One TCR beta chain is described in this entry. Clones were sequenced by immunoSEQ multiplex PCR, and TCRdb holds only the in-frame ones, with some missing. The table has some 140,000 clones, about nine tenths seen once; the top ten hold 2.5% to 4%. The sample belongs to a study of T cell responses to AZD1222 COVID-19 vaccine. The CDR3 consists of 12 residues. The germline V gene encodes CDR1 SQVTM and CDR2 ANQGSEA. J gave up 6 bases and V 7 bases, and 8 bases lay outside the gene matches. V and J are TRBV29-1 and TRBJ2-7, with 8 bases aligning to TRBD1. This receptor was identified in an adult in good health. The starting material was peripheral blood, obtained on day 0 of AZD1222 vaccination. CDR3 nucleotide sequence: TGCAGCGCTGGACAGGGTACCCCCGAGCAGTACTTC. This gives the protein CSAGQGTPEQYF.